A single T cell receptor beta chain is shown here with its context. Its cognate antigen has yet to be identified. No much larger clone is present one base from it, and per-base qualities are unavailable. In the germline V gene (reference sequence), CDR1 corresponds to SEHNR and CDR2 to FQNEAQ. Trimming removed 5 bases from V and 4 bases from J, leaving 14 bases between the germline ends. Reading from cysteine to phenylalanine, the CDR3 counts 14 amino acids. Of the read, only the CDR3 DNA is kept; its 42 bases are in frame from base 1. This entry comes from a study of immune evolution from preneoplasia to lung adenocarcinoma (dated by TCRdb to about 2021). At the level of the whole study: HLA loss of heterozygosity was seen in about 7%, 15% and 30% of AIS, MIA and ADC lesions, and in no AAH lesions. Resected precursor lesions (AAH, AIS, MIA) and invasive adenocarcinomas were compared with paired morphologically normal lung tissue. The study reported that some 100 samples were used for TCR sequencing. Class I HLA alleles were inferred from exome data with POLYSOLVER, and allele-specific HLA loss was detected with LOHHLA. The study profiled immune contexture across lung adenocarcinoma precursors and invasive adenocarcinoma using immune gene expression, TCR sequencing and multiplex immunofluorescence. The overall cohort comprised roughly 52 patients with pulmonary nodules who underwent surgical resection. The TCR sequencing data were obtained from a few dozen patients. Whole exome sequencing and methylation data from the same cohort of nodules were integrated with the immune data. The sample size was set by how many specimens were available, not by a prior power calculation. Overall study results and their limits: Top T cell clone frequencies were highest in normal lung and appeared to decrease progressively from AAH through AIS, MIA and invasive adenocarcinoma. Normal lung showed the highest clonality, whereas later-stage lesions appeared to have higher T cell density and diversity but lower clonality. The findings were based on association rather than direct causation, and larger cohorts with long-term follow-up and longitudinal biopsies were deemed needed. KRAS-mutant nodules showed the highest T cell clonality compared with EGFR-mutant or double wild-type lesions. All patients were from Japan and China, so applicability to Western populations was uncertain.

The immunoSEQ hsTCRbeta Kit was used to sequence TCR beta CDR3 regions from DNA. As for the original processing: The ImmunoSEQ Analyzer was used to analyse the TCR sequencing data. T cell clonality was defined as 1 minus Pielou's evenness, calculated on productive rearrangements. To measure T cell diversity, the inverse Simpson index was applied to productive templates. T cell density was expressed as TCR beta template counts normalized to usable DNA, with usable DNA estimated by amplifying and sequencing housekeeping genes. Two-sided Kruskal-Wallis tests were used to compare TCR metrics across histologic stages. TCRdb's version of the immuneACCESS table is confined to in-frame rearrangements and falls short of the full clone set. An unresolved V gene accounts for under half of the shortfall where checked; the remainder is of unknown origin. V and J calls and clone size are as listed in that table; D and trimming were resolved from the DNA. The sample table contains about 3,600 clones; only one count was recorded for 70% to 80% of them. Roughly 12% of the sample goes to the ten largest clones.

Between the mid-2010s and the late 2010s, the patients underwent resection in either Japan or China. Histologic diagnosis of each case was confirmed independently by two lung cancer pathologists on H&E slides. Premalignant or tumor cells were enriched for nucleic acid extraction by macro-dissection performed after pathologic assessment. The AllPrep DNA/RNA FFPE Kit was used to isolate DNA from FFPE tissue. The sequenced material came from FFPE lung adenocarcinoma in situ tissue. The cell subset or site label on this specimen signifies: preinvasive adenocarcinoma in situ (AIS). The rearranged segments are TRBV7-9 and TRBJ1-2, with a weak D call of TRBD1 (5 bases match). This sequence originates from a person aged 60-80 years with lung adenocarcinoma. The DNA sequence is TGTGCCAGCAGCCCCCCCTGGGGGAGCTATGGCTACACCTTC. This yields the protein CASSPPWGSYGYTF.